A single sample is the source of the 19 T cell receptor beta chains below, sequenced in a study of T cell responses to AZD1222 COVID-19 vaccine (dated by TCRdb to the early 2020s). The time point label on this specimen signifies: about 28 days (+/-7) after the second vaccine dose. Libraries were prepared through the immunoSEQ multiplex PCR assay. Here the immuneACCESS table is served through TCRdb, limited to in-frame sequences with V and J called. Missing clones are a known gap in these copies; in checked studies unresolved V genes cover under half, and the rest lacks a known reason. The sample yields roughly 170,000 clones; 85% to 95% were counted once. The ten biggest clones cover roughly 1.5% of the sample. The sample consisted of peripheral blood, taken 28 days after the second AZD1222 dose. The receptor set was obtained from an adult who received the AZD1222 COVID-19 vaccine.

This clone came up once. The gene calls are TRBV29-1 and TRBJ2-3; tentative D call: TRBD1 (6 bases). The CDR3 consists of 13 residues. Germline V gives CDR1 SQVTM, CDR2 ANQGSEA. V was trimmed by 6 bases and J by 0 bases, leaving 10 bases between them. CDR3 sequence: CSVLDSSTDTQYF. DNA for the CDR3: TGCAGCGTCCTGGACAGTAGCACAGATACGCAGTATTTT.

This clone was counted a single time. The chain carries TRBV2 and TRBJ1-2, with D perhaps matching TRBD1 (6 bases). Per germline, CDR1 SNHLY and CDR2 FYNNEI. The CDR3 sequence is 14 residues long. V was shortened by 7 bases and J by 4 bases, with 16 bases between the two germline ends. Written as DNA, the CDR3 is TGTGCCAGCAACAAGGGGGTCAGGAGCTATGGCTACACCTTC. It translates to CASNKGVRSYGYTF.

The chain has TRBV6-5 and TRBJ2-1, with D tentatively TRBD1 (5 bases). Trimming removed 5 bases from V and 0 bases from J, with 11 bases in between. Germline CDR1 and CDR2: MNHEY and SVGAGI. The CDR3 is 15 amino acids. This CDR3 reads CASSTDSSSYNEQFF. CDR3 DNA: TGTGCCAGCAGTACCGACAGTAGCTCCTACAATGAGCAGTTCTTC.

The chain recombines TRBV28 with TRBJ2-2; D may be TRBD2 (6 bases). This CDR3 is built from 18 residues. Germline V lookup: CDR1 MDHEN, CDR2 SYDVKM. Trimming took off 3 bases at V and 1 base at J, with 18 bases between the two ends. The CDR3 nucleotides are TGTGCCAGCAGTTTTCTCGTGGGGGGAGGCGAGAACACCGGGGAGCTGTTTTTT. It encodes CASSFLVGGGENTGELFF.

CDR3 sequence (DNA): TGCGCCAGCAGCTTGGATTTTGAGCGTCACCCGTCCTACGAGCAGTACTTC. Its translation is CASSLDFERHPSYEQYF. This chain joins TRBV5-1 and TRBJ2-7, with D unresolved. Germline values: CDR1 SGHRS, CDR2 YFSETQ. The CDR3 runs 17 residues. Deletions cut 0 bases from V and 1 base from J, with 17 bases between.

V is TRBV14 and J is TRBJ1-1; TRBD1 is a possible D gene (5 bases). Trimming took off 8 bases at V and 0 bases at J, with 10 bases between the two ends. Germline CDR1 and CDR2: SGHDN and FVKESK. The CDR3 spans 13 residues. CDR3 sequence: CASVTGLNTEAFF. DNA for the CDR3: TGTGCCAGCGTAACAGGTTTGAACACTGAAGCTTTCTTT.

The CDR3 DNA is TGTGCCAGCAGTGAAAGCGGGACAGAGAACTATGGCTACACCTTC. It codes for CASSESGTENYGYTF. The chain carries TRBV2 and TRBJ1-2; 7 bases line up with TRBD1. V gave up 2 bases and J gave up 2 bases; unmatched junction bases: 5. This CDR3 comprises 15 residues. Per germline, CDR1 SNHLY and CDR2 FYNNEI.

The rearrangement links TRBV27 to TRBJ2-5; either TRBD1 or TRBD2 may supply D (5 bases each). Germline lookup yields CDR1 MNHEY and CDR2 SMNVEV (reference sequence). The CDR3 sequence is 16 residues long. Trimming cost V 5 bases and J 4 bases, with 20 bases left between them. DNA for the CDR3: TGTGCCAGCAGTCCCGATCCGGGGCACTATTTAGAGACCCAGTACTTC. As protein: CASSPDPGHYLETQYF.

This clone was recorded a few times. J is TRBJ1-2 and V is TRBV5-6; TRBD1 matches 9 bases. V shed 4 bases, J shed 9 bases, and the junction held 7 bases outside the gene matches. The length of the CDR3 is 13 residues. Germline loops: CDR1 SGHDT, CDR2 YYEEEE. The CDR3 is CASSRDRVTSYTF. In DNA, the CDR3 is TGTGCCAGCAGCCGGGACAGGGTTACCAGCTACACCTTC.

This sequence joins TRBV12-5 and TRBJ2-1; D possibly corresponds to TRBD2 (5 bases). The CDR3 covers 12 residues. The V end was cut by 7 bases, the J end by 7 bases, with 11 bases between. Germline-derived CDR1 and CDR2 are LGHNT and FRNRAP. In nucleotides, the CDR3 is TGTGCTAGTGAGAGGGATTTGAATGAGCAGTTCTTC. Translation: CASERDLNEQFF.

This clone was seen just once. Other DNA variants within this sample encode the same CDR3. The chain uses TRBV14 and TRBJ2-2; 7 nucleotides match TRBD1. Trimming took 3 bases from V and 5 from J; bases not matched to a gene: 6. Per germline, CDR1 SGHDN and CDR2 FVKESK. The CDR3 covers 15 residues. The CDR3 region is CASSQRQGNTGELFF. CDR3 DNA sequence: TGTGCCAGCAGCCAGAGACAGGGAAATACCGGGGAGCTGTTTTTT. The variable domain in full, completed from reference TRBV14 and TRBJ2-2, reads EAGVTQFPSHSVIEKGQTVTLRCDPISGHDNLYWYRRVMGKEIKFLLHFVKESKQDESGMPNNRFLAERTGGTYSTLKVQPAELEDSGVYFCASSQRQGNTGELFFGEGSRLTVL.

The V call is TRBV19, the J call TRBJ2-3; 7 positions agree with TRBD2. The CDR3 covers 10 residues. Germline CDR1 reads LNHDA; CDR2 reads SQIVND (reference sequence). V lost 10 bases to trimming and J lost 7 bases; unmatched junction nucleotides: 2. CDR3 residues: CAKAGNTQYF. The CDR3 bases are TGTGCCAAAGCGGGGAATACGCAGTATTTT.

This clone was detected once. This rearrangement joins TRBV6-6 to TRBJ2-1, with TRBD2 matching over 13 bases. V lost 7 bases, J lost 9 bases, and 6 bases stayed unmatched. Germline V gives CDR1 MNHNY, CDR2 SVGAGI (reference sequence). The length of the CDR3 is 14 residues. The DNA of the CDR3 is TGTGCCAGCAAAGGACTAGCGGGAGCTGGTGAGCAGTTCTTC. Its protein product is CASKGLAGAGEQFF.

V is TRBV11-2 and J is TRBJ2-7; D not certain. Trimming cost V 5 bases and J 4 bases, with 15 bases left between them. The CDR3 loop spans 14 amino acids. CDR1 is SGHAT, CDR2 FQNNGV, per germline. For the CDR3, the DNA is TGTGCCAGCAGCGTCCCCGGCCGAAGTTACGAGCAGTACTTC. Translated: CASSVPGRSYEQYF.

This clone was detected many times. This chain's CDR3 is CASSRLGDEQYF. In nucleotides, the CDR3 is TGTGCCAGCAGCCGCCTGGGTGACGAGCAGTACTTC. The V gene is TRBV9, the J gene TRBJ2-7; D remains unclear. This CDR3 region has 12 residues. The V gene lost 4 bases and the J gene lost 5 bases, with 10 bases spanning the gap. Germline loops: CDR1 SGDLS, CDR2 YYNGEE.

The chain carries TRBV5-8 and TRBJ2-7, with D perhaps matching TRBD2 (6 bases). Trimming took off 2 bases at V and 6 bases at J, with 12 bases between the two ends. The CDR3 loop spans 13 amino acids. Germline V gives CDR1 SGHTS, CDR2 YDEGEE. The CDR3 sequence: CASSFVEGGEQYF. In DNA form, the CDR3 reads TGTGCCAGCAGCTTCGTGGAGGGTGGCGAGCAGTACTTC.

The CDR3, as DNA: TGTGCCAGTAGTCCGATAGACTCGAACACTGAAGCTTTCTTT. The encoded protein is CASSPIDSNTEAFF. The chain links TRBV19 to TRBJ1-1, with unresolved D. Looked up from germline, CDR1 is LNHDA and CDR2 is SQIVND (reference sequence). The CDR3 length is 14 residues. V was pared by 5 bases and J by 1 base, with 11 bases between.

Details on this clone: Other DNA sequences in this sample translate to the same CDR3. The genes are TRBV6-5 and TRBJ1-1; D not resolved. The CDR3 runs 14 residues. Trimming shortened V by 0 bases and J by 0 bases, and 5 bases separated the two germline ends. Germline V gene lookup returns CDR1 MNHEY and CDR2 SVGAGI. This CDR3 reads CASSYSGMNTEAFF. In DNA form, the CDR3 reads TGTGCCAGCAGTTACTCAGGGATGAACACTGAAGCTTTCTTT.

The chain has TRBV2 and TRBJ1-5; weak D call: TRBD1 (6 bases). CDR1 is SNHLY and CDR2 is FYNNEI in the germline V gene. There are 17 residues in the CDR3. Trimming shortened V by 4 bases and J by 6 bases, and 22 bases separated the two germline ends. Written as DNA, the CDR3 is TGTGCCAGCAGTGTTACCTCGGGCAGGGGTATCCCTCAGCCCCAGCATTTT. Protein product: CASSVTSGRGIPQPQHF.